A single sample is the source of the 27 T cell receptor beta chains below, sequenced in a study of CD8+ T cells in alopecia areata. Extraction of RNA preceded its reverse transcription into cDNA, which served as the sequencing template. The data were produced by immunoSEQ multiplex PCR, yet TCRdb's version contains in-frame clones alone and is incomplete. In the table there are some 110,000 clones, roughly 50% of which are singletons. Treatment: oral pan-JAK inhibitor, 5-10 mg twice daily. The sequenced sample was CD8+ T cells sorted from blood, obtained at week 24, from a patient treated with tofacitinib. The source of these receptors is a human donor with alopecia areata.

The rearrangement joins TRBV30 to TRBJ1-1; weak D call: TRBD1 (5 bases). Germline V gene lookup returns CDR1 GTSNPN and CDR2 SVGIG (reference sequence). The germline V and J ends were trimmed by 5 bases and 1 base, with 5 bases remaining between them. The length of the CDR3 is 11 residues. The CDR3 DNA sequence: TGTGCCTGGGACAGGAACACTGAAGCTTTCTTT. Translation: CAWDRNTEAFF.

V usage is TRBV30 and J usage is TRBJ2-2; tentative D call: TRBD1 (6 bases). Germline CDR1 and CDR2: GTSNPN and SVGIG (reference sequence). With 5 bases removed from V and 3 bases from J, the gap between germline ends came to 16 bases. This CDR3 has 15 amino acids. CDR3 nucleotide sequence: TGTGCCTGGGGGGGCCTCCAGGGGTACACCGGGGAGCTGTTTTTT. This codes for CAWGGLQGYTGELFF.

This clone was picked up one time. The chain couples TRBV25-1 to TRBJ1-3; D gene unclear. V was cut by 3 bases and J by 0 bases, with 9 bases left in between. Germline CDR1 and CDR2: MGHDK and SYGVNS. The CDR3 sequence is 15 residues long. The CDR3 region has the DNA TGTGCCAGCAGTGACTGGGGAAACTCTGGAAACACCATATATTTT. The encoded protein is CASSDWGNSGNTIYF.

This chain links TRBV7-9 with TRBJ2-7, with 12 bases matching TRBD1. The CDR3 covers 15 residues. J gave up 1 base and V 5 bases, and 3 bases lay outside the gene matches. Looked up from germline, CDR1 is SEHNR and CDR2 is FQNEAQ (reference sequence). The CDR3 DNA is TGTGCCAGCAGCCCGGGACAGGGGGCTTCCTACGAGCAGTACTTC. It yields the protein CASSPGQGASYEQYF.

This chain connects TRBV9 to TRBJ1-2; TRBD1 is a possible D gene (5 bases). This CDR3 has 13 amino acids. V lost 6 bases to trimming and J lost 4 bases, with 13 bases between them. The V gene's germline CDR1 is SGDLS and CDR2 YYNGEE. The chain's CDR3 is CASNPSGLYGYTF. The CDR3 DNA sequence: TGTGCCAGCAACCCCTCAGGGCTCTATGGCTACACCTTC.

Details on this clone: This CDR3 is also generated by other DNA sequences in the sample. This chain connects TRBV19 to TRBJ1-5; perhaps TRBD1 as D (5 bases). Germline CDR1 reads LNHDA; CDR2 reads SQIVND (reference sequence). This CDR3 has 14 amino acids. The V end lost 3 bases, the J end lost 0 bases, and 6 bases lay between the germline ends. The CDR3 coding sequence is TGTGCCAGTAGTATCAGGGATAGCAATCAGCCCCAGCATTTT. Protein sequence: CASSIRDSNQPQHF.

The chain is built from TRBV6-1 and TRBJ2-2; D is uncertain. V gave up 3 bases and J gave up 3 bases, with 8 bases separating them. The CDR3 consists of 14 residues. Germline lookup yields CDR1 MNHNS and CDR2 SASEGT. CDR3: CASSDWQYTGELFF. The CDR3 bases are TGTGCCAGCAGTGATTGGCAGTACACCGGGGAGCTGTTTTTT.

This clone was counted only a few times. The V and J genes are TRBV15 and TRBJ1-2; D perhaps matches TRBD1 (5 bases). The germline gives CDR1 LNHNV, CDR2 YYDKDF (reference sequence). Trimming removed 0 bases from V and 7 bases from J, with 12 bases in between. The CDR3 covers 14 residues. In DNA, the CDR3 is TGTGCCACCAGCAGAGACCGTGGGGGTAGTGGCTACACCTTC. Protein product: CATSRDRGGSGYTF.

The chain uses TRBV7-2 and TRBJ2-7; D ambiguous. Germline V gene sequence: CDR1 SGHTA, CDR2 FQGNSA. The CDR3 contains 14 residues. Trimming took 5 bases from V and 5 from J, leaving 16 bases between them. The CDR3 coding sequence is TGTGCCAGCAGCCCCCCGGGTCTCCCGCACGAGCAGTACTTC. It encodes CASSPPGLPHEQYF.

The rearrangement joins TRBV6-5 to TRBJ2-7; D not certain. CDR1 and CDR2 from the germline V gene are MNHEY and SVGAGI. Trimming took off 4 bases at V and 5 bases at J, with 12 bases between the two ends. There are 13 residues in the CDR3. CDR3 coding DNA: TGTGCCAGCAGTTCGGGTAGAGGCGACGAGCAGTACTTC. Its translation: CASSSGRGDEQYF.

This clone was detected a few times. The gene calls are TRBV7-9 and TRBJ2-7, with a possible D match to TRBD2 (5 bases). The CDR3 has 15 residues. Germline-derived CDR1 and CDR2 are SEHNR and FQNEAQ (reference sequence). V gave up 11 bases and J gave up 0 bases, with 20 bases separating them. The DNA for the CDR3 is TGTGCCGTTGAGGAGGAGCGGTCGAACTCCTACGAGCAGTACTTC. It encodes CAVEEERSNSYEQYF.

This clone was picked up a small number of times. CDR3 bases: TGCAGCGTTGATCTGGGAACCTGGACTGAAGCTTTCTTT. This gives the protein CSVDLGTWTEAFF. This rearrangement joins TRBV29-1 to TRBJ1-1, with D uncertain. The CDR3 length is 13 residues. V lost 3 bases and J 5 bases, leaving 13 bases between the germline ends. Germline V CDR1 and CDR2: SQVTM, ANQGSEA.

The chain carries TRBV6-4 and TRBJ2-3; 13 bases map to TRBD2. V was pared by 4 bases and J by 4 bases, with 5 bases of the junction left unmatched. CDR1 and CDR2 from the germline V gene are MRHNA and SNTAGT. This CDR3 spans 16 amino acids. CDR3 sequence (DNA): TGTGCCAGCAGTGCCCAACTAGCGGGGGGGCCAGATACGCAGTATTTT. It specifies CASSAQLAGGPDTQYF.

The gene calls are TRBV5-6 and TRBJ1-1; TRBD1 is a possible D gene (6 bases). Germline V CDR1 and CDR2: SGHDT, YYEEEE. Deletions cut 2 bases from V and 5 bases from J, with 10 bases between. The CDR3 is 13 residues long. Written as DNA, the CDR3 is TGTGCCAGCAGCTTCGCCAGGGGAACTGAAGCTTTCTTT. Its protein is CASSFARGTEAFF.

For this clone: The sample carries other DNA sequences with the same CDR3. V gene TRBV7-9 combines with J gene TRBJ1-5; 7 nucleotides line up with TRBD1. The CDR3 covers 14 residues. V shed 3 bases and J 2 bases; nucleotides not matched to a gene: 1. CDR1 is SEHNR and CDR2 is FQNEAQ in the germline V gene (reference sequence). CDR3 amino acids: CASSLGTGNQPQHF. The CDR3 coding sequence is TGTGCCAGCAGCTTGGGGACAGGCAATCAGCCCCAGCATTTT.

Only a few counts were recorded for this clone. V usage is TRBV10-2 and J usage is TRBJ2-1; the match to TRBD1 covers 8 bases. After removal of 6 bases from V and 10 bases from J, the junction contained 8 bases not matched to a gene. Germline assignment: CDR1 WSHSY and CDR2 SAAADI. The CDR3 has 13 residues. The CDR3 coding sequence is TGCGCCAGCAGCCACTCGTGGGACAGGGAGCAGTTCTTC. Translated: CASSHSWDREQFF.

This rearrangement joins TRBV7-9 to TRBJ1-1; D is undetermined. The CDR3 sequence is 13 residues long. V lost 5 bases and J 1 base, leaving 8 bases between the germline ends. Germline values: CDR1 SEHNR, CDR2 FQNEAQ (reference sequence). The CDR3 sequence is CASSPTSNTEAFF. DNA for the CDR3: TGTGCCAGCAGCCCGACATCGAACACTGAAGCTTTCTTT.

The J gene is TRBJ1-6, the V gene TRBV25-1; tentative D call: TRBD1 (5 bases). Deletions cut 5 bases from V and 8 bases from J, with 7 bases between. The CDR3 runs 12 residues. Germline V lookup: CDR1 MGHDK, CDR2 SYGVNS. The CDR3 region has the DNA TGTGCCAGCAGTAACAGGTATTCACCCCTCCACTTT. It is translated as CASSNRYSPLHF.

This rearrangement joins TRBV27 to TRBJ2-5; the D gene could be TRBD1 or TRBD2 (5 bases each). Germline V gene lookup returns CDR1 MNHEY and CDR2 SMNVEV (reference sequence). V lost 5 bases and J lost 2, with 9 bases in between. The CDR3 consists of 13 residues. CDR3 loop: CASSLGPQETQYF. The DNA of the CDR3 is TGTGCCAGCAGTCTGGGACCGCAAGAGACCCAGTACTTC.

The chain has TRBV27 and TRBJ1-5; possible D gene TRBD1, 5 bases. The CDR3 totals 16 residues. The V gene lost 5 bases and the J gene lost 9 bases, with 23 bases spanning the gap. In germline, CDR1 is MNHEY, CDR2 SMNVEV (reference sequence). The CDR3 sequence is CASSPSAGDAKWPQHF. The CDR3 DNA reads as TGTGCCAGCAGTCCCTCTGCGGGGGATGCCAAGTGGCCCCAGCATTTT.

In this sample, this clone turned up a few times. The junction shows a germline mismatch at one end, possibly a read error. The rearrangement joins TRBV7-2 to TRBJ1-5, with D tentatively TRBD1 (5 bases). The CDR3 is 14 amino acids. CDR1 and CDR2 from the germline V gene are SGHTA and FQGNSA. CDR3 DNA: TGTGCCAGCAGCTTTCGGGGCAGCATTCAGCCCCAGCATTTT. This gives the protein CASSFRGSIQPQHF.

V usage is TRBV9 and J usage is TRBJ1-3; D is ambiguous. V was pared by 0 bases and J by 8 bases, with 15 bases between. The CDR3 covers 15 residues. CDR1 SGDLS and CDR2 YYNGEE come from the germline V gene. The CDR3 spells CASSVGGSLMDTIYF. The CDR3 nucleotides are TGTGCCAGCAGCGTAGGAGGGTCGCTGATGGACACCATATATTTT.

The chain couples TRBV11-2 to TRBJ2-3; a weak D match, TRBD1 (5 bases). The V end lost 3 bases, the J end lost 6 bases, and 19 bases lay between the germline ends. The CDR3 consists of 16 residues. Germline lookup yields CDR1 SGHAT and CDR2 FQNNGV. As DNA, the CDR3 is TGTGCCAGCAGCTTTATCCTCGGTCAGGGAACGGATACGCAGTATTTT. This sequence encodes CASSFILGQGTDTQYF.

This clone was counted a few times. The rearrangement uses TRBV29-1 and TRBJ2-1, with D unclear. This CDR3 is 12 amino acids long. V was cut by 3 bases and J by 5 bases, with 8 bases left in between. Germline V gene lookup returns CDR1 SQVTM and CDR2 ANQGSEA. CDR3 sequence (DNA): TGCAGCGTTGATCTCAGTGACAATGAGCAGTTCTTC. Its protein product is CSVDLSDNEQFF.

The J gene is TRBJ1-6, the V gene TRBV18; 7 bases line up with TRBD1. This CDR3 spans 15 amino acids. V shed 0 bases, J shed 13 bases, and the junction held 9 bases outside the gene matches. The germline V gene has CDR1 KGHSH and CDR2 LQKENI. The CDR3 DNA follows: TGTGCCAGCTCACCACCGGGACAGCCTCTTGTCCCCCTCCACTTT. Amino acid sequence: CASSPPGQPLVPLHF.

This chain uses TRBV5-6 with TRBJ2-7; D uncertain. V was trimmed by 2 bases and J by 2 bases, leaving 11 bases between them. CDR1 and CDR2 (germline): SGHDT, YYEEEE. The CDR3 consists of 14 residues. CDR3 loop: CASSFLGPPYEQYF. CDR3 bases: TGTGCCAGCAGCTTTCTAGGGCCTCCCTACGAGCAGTACTTC.

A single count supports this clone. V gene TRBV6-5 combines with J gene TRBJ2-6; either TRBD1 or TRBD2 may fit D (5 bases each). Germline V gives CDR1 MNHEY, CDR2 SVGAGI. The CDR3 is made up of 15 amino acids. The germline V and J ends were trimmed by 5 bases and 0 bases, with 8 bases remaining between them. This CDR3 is CASSGGSSGANVLTF. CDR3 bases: TGTGCCAGCAGTGGGGGTTCCTCTGGGGCCAACGTCCTGACTTTC.